The clone carrying this T cell receptor beta chain was counted only a few times. The antigen is undetermined. This record comes from a study of CD8+ T cells in alopecia areata. General observations from the study: Higher clonality was seen in lesional scalp than in normal scalp, especially in alopecia totalis/universalis. Although TCR sharing was seen in mice, sharing across patients was less clear, possibly for HLA-related reasons.

cDNA prepared by RNA extraction and subsequent reverse transcription served as the template for sequencing. Produced via immunoSEQ multiplex PCR; TCRdb's table is partial and in-frame only. The sample yields some 200,000 clones, just over 55% seen once. Trimming removed 0 bases from V and 2 bases from J; junction bases left unmatched: 0. Germline-derived CDR1 and CDR2 are SGHDT and YYEEEE. The CDR3 is made up of 14 amino acids. Sorting of PBMCs yielded the CD4+ and CD8+ T cells. This chain uses TRBV5-6 with TRBJ1-2; 8 bases align to TRBD1. Sample: CD8+ T cells sorted from blood. The clonotype comes from a human donor in good health. The chain's CDR3 is CASSLGTGNYGYTF. In nucleotides, the CDR3 is TGTGCCAGCAGCTTGGGGACAGGGAACTATGGCTACACCTTC.